Below, one T cell receptor (beta chain) is given with its context. What it binds is unknown. V lost 6 bases and J lost 9, with 15 bases in between. The CDR3 sequence is 13 residues long. CDR1 and CDR2 (germline): MNHNS, SASEGT. This sample stems from a study of blood T cells in healthy people across ages. Each individual donor underwent a draw of around 9.8 milliliters of peripheral blood. PCR was performed a second time for about 6 to 11 cycles using a sample-barcoded 5' primer and a J-beta primer mix. Unique molecular identifiers of 12 random nucleotides labeled each cDNA. One entry per CDR3 protein results from TCRdb running MiXCR on the 5' RACE reads. This table holds approximately 850,000 distinct CDR3 sequences, roughly 44% found once. General study points: In the absence of known donor CMV status, changes in expanded clonotypes were possibly confounded.

The sequence was obtained from a man aged 60 to 75 in good health. The gene calls are TRBV6-1 and TRBJ1-5, with D possibly being TRBD1 (5 bases). Sequenced input: blood. This chain's CDR3 is CASSQGNDPPQHF. The CDR3 nucleotides are TGTGCCAGCAGCCAGGGTAATGACCCGCCCCAGCATTTT.